The rows below give T cell receptor beta chains drawn from one sample of a study of T cell changes during pregnancy in multiple sclerosis. TCRdb's table, derived via immunoSEQ multiplex PCR, lists solely in-frame clones and lacks some. The data hold approximately 100,000 clones, with just under 95% observed a single time. The material was peripheral blood, obtained after pregnancy. The receptors stem from a female donor with multiple sclerosis, enrolled in a pregnancy study. Each CDR3 is given with its conserved first and last residue. D genes are given only for firm matches. Some rows have no size entry. The others give once, few or many, or a class for an expanded clone.

TRBD2	NA	19	TRBV28	TRBJ2-1	CASSPGLAGGRSSYNEQFF	TGTGCCAGCAGTCCGGGACTAGCGGGGGGGCGAAGCTCCTACAATGAGCAGTTCTTC
TRBD1	NA	14	TRBV28	TRBJ1-1	CASSLKGGSTEAFF	TGTGCCAGCAGTTTAAAAGGGGGCAGCACTGAAGCTTTCTTT
TRBD2	NA	15	TRBV4-1	TRBJ2-7	CASSQTSGGAGEQYF	TGCGCCAGCAGCCAAACTAGCGGGGGAGCGGGCGAGCAGTACTTC
NA	few	14	TRBV19	TRBJ1-2	CASNTGGRVVDYTF	TGTGCCAGTAACACGGGCGGCAGGGTAGTCGACTACACCTTC
TRBD1	NA	15	TRBV30	TRBJ1-3	CAAGSRGQSGNTIYF	TGTGCCGCTGGCAGCAGGGGGCAATCTGGAAACACCATATATTTT
TRBD2	NA	16	TRBV19	TRBJ2-7	CASSRLAGGSSYEQYF	TGTGCCAGTAGCAGACTAGCGGGAGGGAGCTCCTACGAGCAGTACTTC
TRBD1	NA	17	TRBV9	TRBJ1-3	CASSQEGGAGFGNTIYF	TGTGCCAGCAGCCAAGAAGGGGGCGCAGGCTTCGGAAACACCATATATTTT
TRBD2	NA	15	TRBV30	TRBJ2-7	CAWRGLAGVLGEQYF	TGTGCCTGGAGAGGACTAGCGGGAGTCCTCGGCGAGCAGTACTTC
NA	NA	13	TRBV9	TRBJ1-1	CASSVAPRGEAFF	TGTGCCAGCAGCGTGGCACCGCGAGGGGAAGCTTTCTTT
NA	NA	16	TRBV7-9	TRBJ1-1	CASSPRTPFMNTEAFF	TGTGCCAGCAGCCCCCGGACACCTTTCATGAACACTGAAGCTTTCTTT
NA	NA	15	TRBV28	TRBJ1-5	CASSLQGARNQPQHF	TGTGCCAGCAGCCTACAGGGAGCACGCAATCAGCCCCAGCATTTT
NA	NA	16	TRBV28	TRBJ1-4	CASSFYAVRRGEKLFF	TGTGCCAGCAGTTTCTATGCGGTGAGGCGGGGAGAAAAACTGTTTTTT
NA	NA	15	TRBV28	TRBJ1-5	CASSLRTYSNQPQHF	TGTGCCAGCAGTTTGCGGACTTATAGCAATCAGCCCCAGCATTTT
TRBD1	NA	16	TRBV5-1	TRBJ1-1	CASRIPRGTGDTEAFF	TGCGCCAGCAGAATACCCCGCGGGACAGGGGACACTGAAGCTTTCTTT
TRBD1	NA	13	TRBV27	TRBJ1-2	CASSPRDSYGYTF	TGTGCCAGCAGTCCCAGGGACAGTTATGGCTACACCTTC